Included here is one T cell receptor beta chain sequence, with context. Antigen: not known. This specimen belongs to a study of memory CD4+ T cells and cytomegalovirus serostatus. Looking at the study overall: Of the healthy Belgian adults, roughly ten were CMV seropositive and fewer than 30 seronegative. The study's findings and limits: About two fifths of the roughly 150 known CMV-associated TCRbeta sequences appeared in CD4+ memory. A US-trained random forest predicted CMV serostatus with median AUC 0.91.

Sequencing used immunoSEQ multiplex PCR; TCRdb keeps in-frame clones, though not all of them. The data contain over 55,000 clones, approximately 79% of them singletons. Single viable CD3+CD4+CD8-CD45RO+ cells were sorted as the memory CD4+ T cells. After thawing, CD4+ T cells were positively selected. This TCR was sampled from an adult in good health and CMV-seronegative. The sequencing input was memory CD4+ T cells from blood.

Written as DNA, the CDR3 is TGTGCCGTCCAGAGGGACGGCTCCTACAATGAGCAGTTCTTC. This gives the protein CAVQRDGSYNEQFF. This rearrangement joins TRBV19 to TRBJ2-1; D assignment may be TRBD1 or TRBD2 (5 bases each). This CDR3 has 14 amino acids. Germline-derived CDR1 and CDR2 are LNHDA and SQIVND (reference sequence). Trimming cost V 11 bases and J 0 bases, with 14 bases left between them.